This T cell receptor beta chain was found in a study of T-cell reconstitution after alpha-beta-depleted transplantation in children. A library of TCRbeta sequences, prepared with unique molecular identifiers, was generated. One entry per CDR3 protein, called by TCRdb with MiXCR from the PCR reads. Counted here are 230,000 or so distinct CDR3 sequences, around 13% occurring once; the ten biggest clones make up about 2.6%. This clonotype came up many times. Germline CDR1 is SGDLS and CDR2 is YYNGEE. Trimming took off 0 bases at V and 0 bases at J, with 6 bases between the two ends. The CDR3 sequence is 15 residues long.

The sequencing used PBMCs from the stem cell graft donor, collected from the stem cell graft. This chain links TRBV9 with TRBJ2-2; D is ambiguous. The origin of this receptor is a human donor who donated a stem cell graft to a child with acute lymphoblastic leukemia. The CDR3 loop is CASSVVAANTGELFF. CDR3 bases: TGTGCCAGCAGCGTAGTGGCGGCGAACACCGGGGAGCTGTTTTTT.